The text below deals with one T cell receptor (beta chain). Its antigen remains unknown. This CDR3 spans 12 amino acids. The V gene lost 2 bases and the J gene lost 7 bases, with 9 bases spanning the gap. Germline V gene lookup returns CDR1 GTSNPN and CDR2 SVGIG (reference sequence). Treatment indicated: oral pan-JAK inhibitor, 5-10 mg twice daily. The source of the sample is a study of CD8+ T cells in alopecia areata. Following RNA extraction, reverse transcription yielded cDNA that acted as the sequencing template. Sequenced by immunoSEQ multiplex PCR; TCRdb stores in-frame clones only, minus some. The data contain around 100,000 clones, about nine tenths of them singletons. Findings of the study overall: Scalp sample data also include resident alphabeta T cells from normal skin.

The material was CD8+ T cells sorted from blood, obtained between weeks 30 and 35, from a patient treated with tofacitinib. This receptor was obtained from a human donor with alopecia areata. V is TRBV30 and J is TRBJ2-1; unclear D gene. As DNA, the CDR3 is TGTGCCTGGAGTTTGCTAGGGAATGAGCAGTTCTTC. Amino acids: CAWSLLGNEQFF. Full variable domain (remainder filled in from reference TRBV30 and TRBJ2-1): SQTIHQWPATLVQPVGSPLSLECTVEGTSNPNLYWYRQAAGRGLQLLFYSVGIGQISSEVPQNLSASRPQDRQFILSSKKLLLSDSGFYLCAWSLLGNEQFFGPGTRLTVL.